This passage covers 5 T cell receptor beta chains from one sample sequenced in a study of tumor-infiltrating lymphocytes in primary liver carcinoma. Each 20-30 mg portion of unsorted bulk tissue served as the source for co-extraction of RNA and DNA. A constant-region primer primed TCR beta cDNA synthesis from 400 to 600 ng of total RNA. Investigators got TCR beta libraries out of three nested multiplex PCR rounds, done with slightly modified ARM-PCR. Rounds one and two of PCR, each of roughly 10 cycles, were primed with TRBV1-TRBV30 forward primers and a C-beta reverse primer. Using its own MiXCR run on the multiplex PCR reads, TCRdb lists one record per CDR3 protein. The repertoire consists of fewer than 85,000 distinct CDR3 sequences, with 69% occurring once and the leading ten covering less than 30%. Specimen: tumor-adjacent normal liver tissue. All receptors come from a man aged 35-49 years with primary liver carcinoma and hepatitis B virus infection.

J is TRBJ2-1 and V is TRBV12-3 or TRBV12-4, with 8 nucleotides matching TRBD2. The CDR3 is 14 amino acids. Trimming removed 8 bases from V and 8 bases from J; junction bases left unmatched: 11. CDR3 in amino acids: CASGMTSVYDEQFF. For the CDR3, the DNA is TGTGCCAGCGGGATGACTAGCGTTTACGATGAGCAGTTCTTC.

This clonotype appeared a few times. The gene calls are TRBV6-2 or TRBV6-3 and TRBJ1-3; 7 positions match TRBD1. V gave up 8 bases and J gave up 0 bases; unmatched junction bases: 22. Per the germline V gene, CDR1 is MNHEY and CDR2 is SVGEGT. This CDR3 spans 20 amino acids. The CDR3 region is CASGNPTGAQNRGSGNTIYF. The CDR3 nucleotides are TGTGCCAGCGGAAACCCAACAGGGGCGCAAAACAGGGGCTCTGGAAACACCATATATTTT.

Concerning this clonotype itself: A much bigger clone sits one base away, suggesting this may be a read error. The chain combines TRBV28 with TRBJ2-7; D gene unclear. With 5 bases removed from V and 6 bases from J, the gap between germline ends came to 14 bases. CDR3 size: 13 residues. Per the germline V gene, CDR1 is MDHEN and CDR2 is SYDVKM. The CDR3: CASSPGLYCEQYF. As DNA, the CDR3 is TGTGCCAGCAGTCCCGGCCTATACTGCGAGCAGTACTTC.

The chain couples TRBV11-2 to TRBJ2-5; 7 bases line up with TRBD1. Germline CDR1 reads SGHAT; CDR2 reads FQNNGV. The CDR3 runs 12 residues. As DNA, the CDR3 is TGTCACAGCAACCGGGACAGAGAGACCCAGTACTTC. It translates to CHSNRDRETQYF.

This clonotype occurred many times. The chain has TRBV13 and TRBJ2-7, with 9 positions matching TRBD2. Germline lookup yields CDR1 PRHDT and CDR2 FYEKMQ (reference sequence). Unmatched junction bases numbered 14, after V lost 5 bases and J lost 3 bases. The CDR3 runs 17 residues. The CDR3 is CASSRSGLAGFDYEQYF. For the CDR3, the DNA is TGTGCCAGCAGCCGTAGTGGGCTAGCGGGGTTCGACTACGAGCAGTACTTC.